Listed below are T cell receptor beta chains from one sample, sequenced in a study of patients and donors after allogeneic stem cell transplantation. Using its own MiXCR run on the RT-PCR reads, TCRdb lists one record per CDR3 protein. The table includes 410,000 or so distinct CDR3 sequences, roughly 17% detected once. Sequences were obtained from blood, either unsorted or a sorted T cell fraction (not recorded which). Receptors were obtained from a human donor who was either an allogeneic HSCT recipient or a stem cell or donor lymphocyte infusion donor (not recorded which). It is not recorded whose cells these are; they may come from a transplant donor. CDR3s include the opening cysteine and the closing phenylalanine or tryptophan. The D gene is left open where the match is weak. Clone size, where shown, is once, few, many, or a class for clones that have expanded.

>few|TRBD2|TRBV5-5|TRBJ2-5
TGTGCCAGCAGCCCAACCGGGACCCCCGGGAGGGAGACCCAGTACTTC
CASSPTGTPGRETQYF
>few|-|TRBV11-2|TRBJ2-1
TGTGCCAGCAGCAATGTGGTTGAGCAGTTCTTC
CASSNVVEQFF
>-|TRBD1|TRBV7-9|TRBJ1-1
TGTGCCAGCAGCCCCTACCCGGGACAGGGAGGCACTGAAGCTTTCTTT
CASSPYPGQGGTEAFF
>-|TRBD2|TRBV20-1|TRBJ2-1
TGCAGTGCTAGCTTACTAGTGGGAGGGCCCAATGAGCAGTTCTTC
CSASLLVGGPNEQFF
>few|-|TRBV7-8|TRBJ1-1
TGTGCCAGCAGCTTAGGGGGGGGGCAAACTGAAGCTTTCTTT
CASSLGGGQTEAFF
>few|-|TRBV19|TRBJ1-5
TGTGCCAGTAGTCCGGGACCCCCGGGAGGTGCGCCCCAGCATTTT
CASSPGPPGGAPQHF
>few|-|TRBV6-1|TRBJ2-2
TGTGCCAGCAGTGAAAGGGGGGGGTTCCCCGGGGAGCTGTTTTTT
CASSERGGFPGELFF
>few|-|TRBV5-1|TRBJ2-5
TGCGCCAGCAGCTTGGACGGATGGGAGACCCAGTACTTC
CASSLDGWETQYF
>few|-|TRBV6-1|TRBJ2-1
TGTGCCAGCAATGAGCAGTTCTTC
CASNEQFF
>-|-|TRBV29-1|TRBJ1-1
TGCAGCGTTGAAGATAGAACTGAAGCTTTCTTT
CSVEDRTEAFF
>-|-|TRBV5-1|TRBJ1-4
TGCGCCAGCAGCCAACGAGGGAATGAAAAACTGTTTTTT
CASSQRGNEKLFF
>many|-|TRBV12-3/TRBV12-4|TRBJ1-2
TGTGCCAGCCAACCTTCCCCAGGGATGAGAGGTGGCTACACCTTC
CASQPSPGMRGGYTF
>few|TRBD1|TRBV2|TRBJ2-5
TGTGCCAGCAAGGGACAGGAAGAGACCCAGTACTTC
CASKGQEETQYF
>-|-|TRBV7-9|TRBJ2-3
TGTGCCAGCAGCTTAAGAACCCTCGATACGCAGTATTTT
CASSLRTLDTQYF
>few|TRBD1|TRBV6-5|TRBJ1-4
TGTGCCACCAGTTTGGGACAGTCGAATGAAAAACTGTTTTTT
CATSLGQSNEKLFF
>few|-|TRBV19|TRBJ1-2
TGTGCCAGTAGTATAGCCGGATCCAAGTATGGCTACACCTTC
CASSIAGSKYGYTF
>-|-|TRBV7-2|TRBJ2-7
TGTGCCAGCAGCTTCCGGTTGAGCTCCTACGAGCAGTACTTC
CASSFRLSSYEQYF
>-|TRBD1|TRBV2|TRBJ2-1
TGTGCCAGCAGTGAATGGGACAGGGGGGACCAGTTCTTC
CASSEWDRGDQFF
>-|TRBD1|TRBV9|TRBJ2-5
TGTGCCAGCAGCGCCCGACAGGGGGTGGAGACCCAGTACTTC
CASSARQGVETQYF
>-|TRBD1|TRBV6-5|TRBJ1-5
TGTGCCAGCAGTTCGAGGACAGGGAGAGGCAATCAGCCCCAGCATTTT
CASSSRTGRGNQPQHF
>-|TRBD2|TRBV9|TRBJ2-2
TGTGCCAGCAGCGGAATCCCCCCGGGACTAGCGGGAGCGAACACCGGGGAGCTGTTTTTT
CASSGIPPGLAGANTGELFF
>few|-|TRBV20-1|TRBJ1-2
TGCAGTGCTAGAGATATGTCAGGGAATACTAACTATGGCTACACCTTC
CSARDMSGNTNYGYTF
>-|TRBD1|TRBV7-9|TRBJ1-2
TGTGCCAGCAGCCCAACGACAGGGAATGGCTACACCTTC
CASSPTTGNGYTF
>-|TRBD2|TRBV20-1|TRBJ2-7
TGCAGTGCTAGGCCAGCGGGAGGGTTCTCCTACGAGCAGTACTTC
CSARPAGGFSYEQYF
>few|-|TRBV30|TRBJ1-4
TGTGCCTGGAGAAGGGACCGGAGGCAACTGTTTTTT
CAWRRDRRQLFF